What follows are 16 T cell receptor beta chains derived from one specimen sequenced in a study of blood T cell repertoires in COVID-19. Data came from immunoSEQ multiplex PCR; TCRdb stores just in-frame clones and leaves some out. Of around 310,000 clones detected, approximately 89% appear once; the ten largest clones hold over 8.5%. Sequencing was carried out using PBMCs or T cells enriched from blood (not recorded which). These receptors all come from a woman aged 25 to 45 who had recovered from COVID-19.

CDR3 residues: CASSLSAGYGYTF. In nucleotides, the CDR3 is TGTGCCAGCAGTTTATCGGCGGGCTATGGCTACACCTTC. The chain recombines TRBV28 with TRBJ1-2; no firm D call. V dropped 1 base and J dropped 4 bases, with 7 bases sitting between them. Germline CDR1 is MDHEN and CDR2 is SYDVKM. The CDR3 is 13 residues long.

Points on this clone: Distinct nucleotide sequences in the sample also encode this CDR3. The rearrangement uses TRBV10-3 and TRBJ1-5; no clear D gene. The V and J ends lost 3 bases and 5 bases respectively, with 5 bases between them. The CDR3 has 12 residues. Germline CDR1 and CDR2: ENHRY and SYGVKD. The CDR3 region is CAISDSDQPQHF. CDR3 DNA sequence: TGTGCCATCAGTGACAGCGATCAGCCCCAGCATTTT.

The chain employs TRBV18 and TRBJ2-7; D is perhaps TRBD1 (7 bases). The CDR3 length is 13 residues. Germline V gene lookup returns CDR1 KGHSH and CDR2 LQKENI. Deletions cut 5 bases from V and 6 bases from J, with 14 bases between. In DNA form, the CDR3 reads TGTGCCAGCTCAACCGGGACAGCGGGCGAGCAGTACTTC. It is translated as CASSTGTAGEQYF.

This clone was recorded once. The V call is TRBV18, the J call TRBJ1-1, with TRBD1 matching 8 bases. CDR3 length: 18 amino acids. Per germline, CDR1 KGHSH and CDR2 LQKENI. The V segment lost 3 bases and the J segment 0 bases; nucleotides outside the gene matches: 12. The CDR3 nucleotides are TGTGCCAGCTCACCTTCAGGGGGCGCCGTCCTGATGAACACTGAAGCTTTCTTT. Its translation is CASSPSGGAVLMNTEAFF.

This CDR3 reads CASSYSGRHHGYGYTF. The DNA for the CDR3 is TGTGCCAGCAGTTACTCAGGCAGGCACCATGGGTATGGCTACACCTTC. V and J are TRBV6-5 and TRBJ1-2; no clear D. The ends were cut back, 0 bases at V and 5 bases at J, with 16 bases in the middle. The CDR3 runs to 16 residues. Germline CDR1 and CDR2: MNHEY and SVGAGI.

The V call is TRBV6-5, the J call TRBJ1-1; tentative D call: TRBD1 (6 bases). CDR1 is MNHEY and CDR2 is SVGAGI in the germline V gene. This CDR3 has 14 amino acids. The V end was cut by 5 bases, the J end by 8 bases, with 18 bases between. CDR3 residues: CASSPLEGGREAFF. DNA of the CDR3: TGTGCCAGCAGTCCCCTCGAGGGGGGGAGGGAAGCTTTCTTT.

The genes are TRBV5-1 and TRBJ1-1; 8 bases map to TRBD1. The V and J ends lost 0 bases and 3 bases, in that order; junction bases with no gene match: 4. The CDR3 extends over 15 amino acids. Germline CDR1 and CDR2: SGHRS and YFSETQ. CDR3 residues: CASSLDQGADTEAFF. CDR3 bases: TGCGCCAGCAGCTTGGATCAGGGGGCGGACACTGAAGCTTTCTTT.

V and J are TRBV7-9 and TRBJ2-5; 11 bases fit TRBD2. From germline, CDR1 is SEHNR and CDR2 FQNEAQ (reference sequence). Unmatched junction bases numbered 5, after V lost 6 bases and J lost 2 bases. The CDR3 runs to 15 residues. CDR3 sequence reads: CASSRLAGKQETQYF. DNA of the CDR3: TGTGCCAGCAGTCGACTAGCGGGGAAACAAGAGACCCAGTACTTC.

The chain employs TRBV5-1 and TRBJ1-2; 9 bases line up with TRBD1. This CDR3 contains 14 residues. The junction had 4 bases not matched to a gene; V was cut back by 2 bases and J by 5 bases. CDR1 is SGHRS and CDR2 is YFSETQ in the germline V gene. The CDR3 coding sequence is TGCGCCAGCAGCTTACAGGGGGCGCAGTATGGCTACACCTTC. This codes for CASSLQGAQYGYTF. Based on the CDR3 plus reference TRBV5-1 and TRBJ1-2, the full variable domain is KAGVTQTPRYLIKTRGQQVTLSCSPISGHRSVSWYQQTPGQGLQFLFEYFSETQRNKGNFPGRFSGRQFSNSRSEMNVSTLELGDSALYLCASSLQGAQYGYTFGSGTRLTVV.

V and J are TRBV3-1 (or the pseudogene TRBV3-2) and TRBJ2-1, with TRBD2 matching over 11 bases. The V and J ends lost 2 bases and 7 bases, in that order; junction bases with no gene match: 4. Per the germline V gene, CDR1 is LGHDT and CDR2 is YNNKEL (reference sequence). The CDR3 length is 15 residues. The CDR3 DNA is TGTGCCAGCAGCCAAACTAGCGGGAGTTTAAATGAGCAGTTCTTC. It is translated as CASSQTSGSLNEQFF.

This clone appeared a single time. The V call is TRBV10-3, the J call TRBJ1-5, with unresolved D. Trimming took 3 bases from V and 11 from J, leaving 14 bases between them. The CDR3 spans 13 residues. From germline, CDR1 is ENHRY and CDR2 SYGVKD. In DNA, the CDR3 is TGTGCCATCAGTGACCCCACCATGGGAGCCCAGCATTTT. This translates into CAISDPTMGAQHF.

Only one count was recorded for this clone. This sequence joins TRBV27 and TRBJ1-5; D is unresolved. V gave up 3 bases and J gave up 0 bases, with 9 bases separating them. Germline loops: CDR1 MNHEY, CDR2 SMNVEV (reference sequence). The CDR3 runs 15 residues. In DNA, the CDR3 is TGTGCCAGCAGTTTGGGAGGGAATAGCAATCAGCCCCAGCATTTT. It yields the protein CASSLGGNSNQPQHF.

The chain carries TRBV21-1 and TRBJ1-5. TRBV21-1 is marked as a pseudogene. CDR3 length: 18 residues. CDR3 loop: CASSKASVRRGSHQPQHF. CDR3 sequence (DNA): TGTGCCAGCAGCAAAGCCTCCGTCCGGAGGGGCTCTCATCAGCCCCAGCATTTT.

The V gene is TRBV4-1, the J gene TRBJ2-7, with 10 bases identical to TRBD1. CDR3 size: 16 residues. Germline CDR1 MGHRA, CDR2 YSYEKL. J lost 5 bases, V lost 1 base, and 8 bases had no gene match. DNA of the CDR3: TGCGCCAGCAGCCAAGTCCCCGGGACAGGGGTAAACGAGCAGTACTTC. It encodes CASSQVPGTGVNEQYF.

CDR3 nucleotide sequence: TGTGCCAGCAGCGTAGGCGGGAGAGGGCTTAGGGAGACCCAGTACTTC. Amino acids: CASSVGGRGLRETQYF. This chain uses TRBV9 with TRBJ2-5; 7 bases agree with TRBD2. CDR3 length equals 16 residues. V gave up 0 bases and J gave up 5 bases; unmatched junction bases: 10. Germline V gene data show CDR1 as SGDLS and CDR2 as YYNGEE.

The count of this clone is one. This chain links TRBV13 with TRBJ2-7; D is possibly TRBD2 (6 bases). Per the germline V gene, CDR1 is PRHDT and CDR2 is FYEKMQ (reference sequence). V was clipped by 6 bases and J by 2 bases, with 11 bases between them. The CDR3 extends over 13 amino acids. The DNA of the CDR3 is TGTGCCAGCAGTGTGGAGGGGCCCTACGAGCAGTACTTC. Translating gives CASSVEGPYEQYF.